These 23 T cell receptor beta chains originate from one sample sequenced in a study of T cells in Graves' hyperthyroidism and ophthalmopathy. Authors of the study amplified TCR beta CDR3 regions from RNA transcripts. The TCR CDR3 was amplified in a first-round RT-PCR using the HTBI primer set. MiXCR, applied by TCRdb to the multiplex PCR reads, yields one record per CDR3 protein. The sample contains approximately 420,000 distinct CDR3 sequences, 12% to 15% of which appear only once. Sequencing was carried out using blood. The receptors shown here come from a young woman with Graves' hyperthyroidism.

This clonotype was observed a few times. This chain joins TRBV28 and TRBJ1-5; no reliable D call. Germline lookup yields CDR1 MDHEN and CDR2 SYDVKM. Trimming left V 1 base short and J 0 bases short, with 10 bases between. CDR3 length equals 16 residues. CDR3 in DNA: TGTGCCAGCAGTTTATTGGCTTATAATAGCAATCAGCCCCAGCATTTT. Its translation is CASSLLAYNSNQPQHF.

This chain links TRBV3-1 with TRBJ1-5; the D is unclear. This CDR3 region has 13 residues. Trimming took off 5 bases at V and 1 base at J, with 6 bases between the two ends. Germline V CDR1 and CDR2: LGHDT, YNNKEL (reference sequence). The CDR3 loop is CASSSKSNQPQHF. CDR3 nucleotides: TGTGCCAGCAGCAGTAAAAGCAATCAGCCCCAGCATTTT.

The genes are TRBV19 and TRBJ2-7; D is perhaps TRBD1 (6 bases). CDR3 size: 15 residues. The ends were cut back, 6 bases at V and 2 bases at J, with 17 bases in the middle. CDR1 LNHDA and CDR2 SQIVND come from the germline V gene (reference sequence). In nucleotides, the CDR3 is TGTGCCAGTAGCTACAGGGCGTTGCATCCCTACGAGCAGTACTTC. Encoded protein: CASSYRALHPYEQYF.

Of note for this clonotype: The conserved final phenylalanine or tryptophan is absent from the CDR3, which likely points to a read error. The chain has TRBV27 and TRBJ2-5; 10 bases fit TRBD2. Germline V gene lookup returns CDR1 MNHEY and CDR2 SMNVEV (reference sequence). V was pared by 3 bases and J by 5 bases, with 6 bases of the junction left unmatched. The CDR3 consists of 15 residues. The CDR3 is CASSFLAGVWETQYL. The CDR3 DNA follows: TGTGCCAGCAGTTTTCTAGCGGGAGTATGGGAGACCCAGTACCTC.

The J gene is TRBJ2-7, the V gene TRBV29-1; 7 nucleotides align to TRBD1. The V gene's germline CDR1 is SQVTM and CDR2 ANQGSEA. V was clipped by 6 bases and J by 3 bases; unmatched bases: 11. This CDR3 contains 14 residues. CDR3 DNA: TGCAGCGTCTCTGGGACAGAGAACAGCTACGAGCAGTACTTC. It translates to CSVSGTENSYEQYF.

This clonotype appeared many times. The rearrangement joins TRBV12-3 or TRBV12-4 to TRBJ2-1; D perhaps matches TRBD2 (5 bases). The CDR3 covers 14 residues. The V and J ends lost 6 bases and 9 bases respectively, with 18 bases between them. CDR3 amino acids: CASSPMGGGGEQFF. CDR3 DNA: TGTGCCAGCAGCCCTATGGGCGGAGGAGGTGAGCAGTTCTTC.

This clonotype was picked up a small number of times. A much larger clone lies a single base off, so this may be a read error. This chain uses TRBV2 with TRBJ2-3, with 7 bases fitting TRBD2. V lost 5 bases and J lost 5; bases outside the gene matches: 1. CDR3 length: 12 residues. Germline V gene sequence: CDR1 SNHLY, CDR2 FYNNEI. CDR3 sequence (DNA): TGTGCCAGCAGTACGGGGGGAGATACGCAGTATTTT. Its protein product is CASSTGGDTQYF.

This clonotype was recorded many times. J is TRBJ2-3 and V is TRBV6-1; D remains unclear. Trimming left V 1 base short and J 2 bases short, with 13 bases between. Germline values: CDR1 MNHNS, CDR2 SASEGT. The CDR3 length is 16 residues. CDR3 amino acids: CASSEGPMTPTDTQYF. CDR3 coding DNA: TGTGCCAGCAGTGAAGGACCCATGACTCCCACAGATACGCAGTATTTT.

This clonotype was observed a handful of times. J is TRBJ1-5 and V is TRBV6-2 or TRBV6-3; 9 nucleotides align to TRBD1. Germline assignment: CDR1 MNHEY and CDR2 SVGEGT. V lost 6 bases and J lost 4; bases outside the gene matches: 7. The CDR3 runs 15 residues. Here the CDR3 reads CASSEGTGWNQPQHF. The DNA of the CDR3 is TGTGCCAGCAGCGAAGGGACAGGGTGGAATCAGCCCCAGCATTTT.

In its sample, this clonotype was seen many times. The rearrangement links TRBV28 to TRBJ1-1; tentative D call: TRBD1 (6 bases). The CDR3 length is 15 residues. Germline assignment: CDR1 MDHEN and CDR2 SYDVKM. Trimming left V 5 bases short and J 3 bases short, with 16 bases between. This CDR3 is CASSPPTGRDTEAFF. The DNA for the CDR3 is TGTGCCAGCAGTCCTCCGACAGGTAGAGACACTGAAGCTTTCTTT. Combining the CDR3 with reference TRBV28 and TRBJ1-1 gives the whole variable domain DVKVTQSSRYLVKRTGEKVFLECVQDMDHENMFWYRQDPGLGLRLIYFSYDVKMKEKGDIPEGYSVSREKKERFSLILESASTNQTSMYLCASSPPTGRDTEAFFGQGTRLTVV.

This clonotype was counted many times. V gene TRBV20-1 combines with J gene TRBJ2-1, with D possibly being TRBD2 (5 bases). V dropped 0 bases and J dropped 1 base, with 10 bases sitting between them. The CDR3 runs 15 residues. Germline CDR1 and CDR2: DFQATT and SNEGSKA (reference sequence). Written as DNA, the CDR3 is TGCAGTGCTAGAGACGGTAGCGATTCCTACAATGAGCAGTTCTTC. This gives the protein CSARDGSDSYNEQFF.

This clonotype was seen a few times. The chain combines TRBV28 with TRBJ2-7, with 8 bases aligning to TRBD1. Germline V CDR1 and CDR2: MDHEN, SYDVKM. V gave up 6 bases and J gave up 3 bases; unmatched junction bases: 7. The CDR3 runs 14 residues. The CDR3 region is CASSRTGSVYEQYF. The CDR3 coding sequence is TGTGCCAGCAGCCGGACAGGGTCCGTCTACGAGCAGTACTTC.

The J gene is TRBJ2-7, the V gene TRBV6-1; D might be TRBD1 (7 bases). V lost 6 bases to trimming and J lost 0 bases, with 21 bases between them. Per germline, CDR1 MNHNS and CDR2 SASEGT. The CDR3 totals 17 residues. The CDR3 DNA follows: TGTGCCAGCAGAGGGCTTCTACAGGGGAGGTACTCCTACGAGCAGTACTTC. It yields the protein CASRGLLQGRYSYEQYF.

This clonotype appeared many times. The chain recombines TRBV12-3 or TRBV12-4 with TRBJ1-6, with unresolved D. Trimming pared 5 bases from V and 7 bases from J, leaving 6 bases between. The CDR3 is made up of 12 amino acids. CDR3 sequence reads: CASSLHNSPLHF. The CDR3 DNA follows: TGTGCCAGCAGTCTCCACAATTCACCCCTCCACTTT.

This clonotype came up many times. The V gene is TRBV30, the J gene TRBJ1-2; the D gene is possibly TRBD1 (6 bases). Per the germline V gene, CDR1 is GTSNPN and CDR2 is SVGIG (reference sequence). The CDR3 has 14 amino acids. Trimming stripped 3 bases from V and 2 bases from J, with 13 bases between. The CDR3 is CAWSQDSLNYGYTF. In nucleotides, the CDR3 is TGTGCCTGGAGCCAGGACAGTCTGAACTATGGCTACACCTTC.

This chain links TRBV7-9 with TRBJ2-1, with D perhaps TRBD2 (6 bases). Per germline, CDR1 SEHNR and CDR2 FQNEAQ (reference sequence). The CDR3 length is 14 residues. The V end lost 5 bases, the J end lost 12 bases, and 20 bases lay between the germline ends. CDR3 sequence (DNA): TGTGCCAGCAGCCTCCCGGGACTTTCAGTGGGGCAGTTCTTC. It specifies CASSLPGLSVGQFF.

This clonotype was detected ten times or more. V is TRBV11-1 and J is TRBJ1-2, with TRBD1 as a possible D gene (5 bases). CDR1 is SGHAT, CDR2 FQDESV, per germline (reference sequence). This CDR3 spans 16 amino acids. V lost 6 bases, J lost 2 bases, and 19 bases lay in between. The CDR3 sequence: CASSLRAAGGNYGYTF. CDR3 sequence (DNA): TGTGCCAGCAGTTTAAGGGCCGCCGGGGGAAACTATGGCTACACCTTC. The whole variable domain, filled in from reference TRBV11-1 and TRBJ1-2, reads EAEVAQSPRYKITEKSQAVAFWCDPISGHATLYWYRQILGQGPELLVQFQDESVVDDSQLPKDRFSAERLKGVDSTLKIQPAELGDSAMYLCASSLRAAGGNYGYTFGSGTRLTVV.

This chain joins TRBV7-9 and TRBJ2-7, with 9 bases lining up with TRBD1. Germline CDR1 SEHNR, CDR2 FQNEAQ (reference sequence). The CDR3 spans 15 residues. Unmatched junction bases numbered 11, after V lost 4 bases and J lost 7 bases. The CDR3 is CASSSEGQGWWEQYF. In DNA, the CDR3 is TGTGCCAGCAGCTCCGAGGGACAGGGATGGTGGGAGCAGTACTTC.

This clonotype was seen ten or more times. This chain links TRBV12-3 or TRBV12-4 with TRBJ2-1; 7 nucleotides agree with TRBD2. This CDR3 comprises 13 residues. V dropped 5 bases and J dropped 9; count of bases not matched to a gene: 7. The CDR3 coding sequence is TGTGCCAGCAGTCCCCGGGAGGCGGGTGAGCAGTTCTTC. Amino acid sequence: CASSPREAGEQFF.

This clonotype has just a few counts. Possible read error: a much larger clone is one base away. The chain has TRBV2 and TRBJ1-2; weak D call: TRBD1 (5 bases). The CDR3 runs 16 residues. The germline V gene has CDR1 SNHLY and CDR2 FYNNEI. Written as DNA, the CDR3 is TGTGCCAGCAATGAAGCCTCAACCGCAGTGGGGCGAAGCTACACCTTC. Amino acids: CASNEASTAVGRSYTF.

This clonotype turned up a few times. The V and J genes are TRBV19 and TRBJ1-2, with D unclear. CDR3 length: 13 residues. The ends were cut back, 5 bases at V and 11 bases at J, with 18 bases in the middle. The V gene's germline CDR1 is LNHDA and CDR2 SQIVND (reference sequence). CDR3 nucleotides: TGTGCCAGTAGTGCGTCTTCGGTCAATAAGTACACCTTC. Translation gives CASSASSVNKYTF.

This clonotype showed up many times. The chain uses TRBV7-9 and TRBJ2-3; no firm D call. Trimming took 5 bases from V and 2 from J, leaving 11 bases between them. The CDR3 covers 14 residues. The germline CDR1 and CDR2 sequences are SEHNR and FQNEAQ (reference sequence). The CDR3 DNA is TGTGCCAGCAGCCATCGCACGCCCACAGATACGCAGTATTTT. It codes for CASSHRTPTDTQYF.

This clonotype was seen a handful of times. The chain recombines TRBV9 with TRBJ1-3; no reliable D call. CDR3 size: 15 residues. Between the trimmed V and J ends, which lost 2 bases and 3 bases, there was a span of 12 bases. The germline V gene has CDR1 SGDLS and CDR2 YYNGEE. Written as DNA, the CDR3 is TGTGCCAGCAGCGTCAACTGGGAGAATGGAAACACCATATATTTT. It is translated as CASSVNWENGNTIYF.